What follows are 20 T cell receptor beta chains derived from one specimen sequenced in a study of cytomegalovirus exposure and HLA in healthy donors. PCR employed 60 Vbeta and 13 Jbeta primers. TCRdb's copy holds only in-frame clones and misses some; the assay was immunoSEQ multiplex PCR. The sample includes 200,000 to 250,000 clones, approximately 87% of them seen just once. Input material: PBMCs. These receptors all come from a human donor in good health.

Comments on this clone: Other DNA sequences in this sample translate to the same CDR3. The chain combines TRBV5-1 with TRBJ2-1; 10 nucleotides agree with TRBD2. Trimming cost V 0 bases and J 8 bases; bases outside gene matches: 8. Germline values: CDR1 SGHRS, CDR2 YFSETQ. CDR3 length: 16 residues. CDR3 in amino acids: CASSLEPLAGVDEQFF. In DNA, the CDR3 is TGCGCCAGCAGCTTGGAACCGCTAGCGGGAGTTGATGAGCAGTTCTTC.

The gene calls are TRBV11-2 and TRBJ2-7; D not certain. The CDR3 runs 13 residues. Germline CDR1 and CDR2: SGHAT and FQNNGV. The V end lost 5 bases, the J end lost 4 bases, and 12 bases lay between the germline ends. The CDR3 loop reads CASSPRLDYEQYF. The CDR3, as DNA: TGTGCCAGCAGCCCTCGACTGGATTACGAGCAGTACTTC.

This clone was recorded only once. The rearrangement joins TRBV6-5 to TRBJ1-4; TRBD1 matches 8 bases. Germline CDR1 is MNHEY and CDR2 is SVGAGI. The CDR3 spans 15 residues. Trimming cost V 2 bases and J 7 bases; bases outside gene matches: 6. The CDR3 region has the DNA TGTGCCAGCAGTTACACCAGGGGGCGCCCTGAAAAACTGTTTTTT. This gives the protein CASSYTRGRPEKLFF.

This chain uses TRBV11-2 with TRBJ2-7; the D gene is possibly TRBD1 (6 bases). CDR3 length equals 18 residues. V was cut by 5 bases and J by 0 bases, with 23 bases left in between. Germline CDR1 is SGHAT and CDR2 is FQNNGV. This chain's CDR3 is CASSPKGVGRFNSYEQYF. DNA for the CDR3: TGTGCCAGCAGCCCTAAGGGGGTGGGCAGGTTCAACTCCTACGAGCAGTACTTC.

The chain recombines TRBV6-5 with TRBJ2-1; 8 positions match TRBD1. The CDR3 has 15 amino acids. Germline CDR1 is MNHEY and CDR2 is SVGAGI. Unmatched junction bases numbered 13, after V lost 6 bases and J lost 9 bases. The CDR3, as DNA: TGTGCCAGCAGCCCCGGGACAGGTCGTTCGGGTGAGCAGTTCTTC. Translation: CASSPGTGRSGEQFF.

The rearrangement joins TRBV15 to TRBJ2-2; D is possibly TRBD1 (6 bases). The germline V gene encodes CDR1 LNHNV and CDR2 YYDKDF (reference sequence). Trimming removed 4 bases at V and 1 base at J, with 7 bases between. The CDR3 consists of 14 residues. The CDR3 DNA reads TGTGCCACCAGCACGGGACAGAACACCGGGGAGCTGTTTTTT. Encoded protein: CATSTGQNTGELFF.

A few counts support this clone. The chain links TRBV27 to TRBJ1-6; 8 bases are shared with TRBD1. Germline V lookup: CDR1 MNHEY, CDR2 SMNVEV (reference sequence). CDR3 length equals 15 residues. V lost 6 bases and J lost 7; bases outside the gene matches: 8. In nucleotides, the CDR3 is TGTGCCAGCAGCCAAAGGACAGGGCACAATTCACCCCTCCACTTT. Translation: CASSQRTGHNSPLHF.

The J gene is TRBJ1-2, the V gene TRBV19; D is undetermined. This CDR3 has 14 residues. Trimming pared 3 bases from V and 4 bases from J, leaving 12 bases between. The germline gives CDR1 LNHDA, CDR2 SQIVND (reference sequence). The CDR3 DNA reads TGTGCCAGTAGTATTGGCACCTCGGGCTATGGCTACACCTTC. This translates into CASSIGTSGYGYTF.

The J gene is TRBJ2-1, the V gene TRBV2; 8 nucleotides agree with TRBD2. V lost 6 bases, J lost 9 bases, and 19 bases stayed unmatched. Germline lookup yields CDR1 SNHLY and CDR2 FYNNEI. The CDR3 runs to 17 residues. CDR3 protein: CASSAQRPGGGFGEQFF. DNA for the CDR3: TGTGCCAGCAGCGCTCAGCGACCGGGAGGGGGGTTTGGTGAGCAGTTCTTC. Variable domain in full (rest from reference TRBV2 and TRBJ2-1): EPEVTQTPSHQVTQMGQEVILRCVPISNHLYFYWYRQILGQKVEFLVSFYNNEISEKSEIFDDQFSVERPDGSNFTLKIRSTKLEDSAMYFCASSAQRPGGGFGEQFFGPGTRLTVL.

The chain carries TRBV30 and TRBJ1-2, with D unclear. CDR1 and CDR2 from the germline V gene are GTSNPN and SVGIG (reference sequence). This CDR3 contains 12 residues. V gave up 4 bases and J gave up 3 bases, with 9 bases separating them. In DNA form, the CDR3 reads TGTGCCTGGATTCGAGGGTACTATGGCTACACCTTC. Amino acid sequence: CAWIRGYYGYTF.

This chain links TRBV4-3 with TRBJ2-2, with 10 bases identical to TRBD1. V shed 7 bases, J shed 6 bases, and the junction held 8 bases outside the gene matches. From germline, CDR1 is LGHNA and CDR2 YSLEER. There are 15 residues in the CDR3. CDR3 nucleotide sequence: TGCGCCAGCACCCCGGACAGGGGGGTTTCCGGGGAGCTGTTTTTT. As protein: CASTPDRGVSGELFF.

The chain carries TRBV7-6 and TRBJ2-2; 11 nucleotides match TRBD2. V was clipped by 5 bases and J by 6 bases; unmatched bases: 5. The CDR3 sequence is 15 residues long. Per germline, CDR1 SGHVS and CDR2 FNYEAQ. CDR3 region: CASSRRGLAAGELFF. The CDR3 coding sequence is TGTGCCAGCAGCCGTAGGGGACTAGCGGCCGGGGAGCTGTTTTTT.

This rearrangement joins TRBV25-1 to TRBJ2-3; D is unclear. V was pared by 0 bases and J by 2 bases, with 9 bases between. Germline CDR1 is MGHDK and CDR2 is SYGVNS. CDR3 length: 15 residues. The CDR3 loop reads CASSEYKTITDTQYF. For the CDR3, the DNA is TGTGCCAGCAGTGAATATAAAACTATCACAGATACGCAGTATTTT.

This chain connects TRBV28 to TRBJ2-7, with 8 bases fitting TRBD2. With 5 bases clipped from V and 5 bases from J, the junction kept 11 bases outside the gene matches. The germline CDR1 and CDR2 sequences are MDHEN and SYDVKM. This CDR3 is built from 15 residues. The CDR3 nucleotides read TGTGCCAGCAGTGCCCCCGGGACTAGTTCCCACGAGCAGTACTTC. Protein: CASSAPGTSSHEQYF.

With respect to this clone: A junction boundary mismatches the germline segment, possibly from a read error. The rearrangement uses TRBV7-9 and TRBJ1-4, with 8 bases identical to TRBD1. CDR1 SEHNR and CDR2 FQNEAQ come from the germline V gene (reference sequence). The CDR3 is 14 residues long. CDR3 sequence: CSSTSGQVNEKLFF. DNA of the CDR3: TGTTCCAGCACCTCGGGACAGGTTAATGAAAAACTGTTTTTT.

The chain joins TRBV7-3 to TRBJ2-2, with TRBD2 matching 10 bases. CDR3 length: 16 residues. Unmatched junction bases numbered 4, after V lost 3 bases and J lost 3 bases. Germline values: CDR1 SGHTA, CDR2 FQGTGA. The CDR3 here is CASSLPSGSYTGELFF. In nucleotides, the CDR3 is TGTGCCAGCAGCTTGCCTAGCGGGAGTTACACCGGGGAGCTGTTTTTT.

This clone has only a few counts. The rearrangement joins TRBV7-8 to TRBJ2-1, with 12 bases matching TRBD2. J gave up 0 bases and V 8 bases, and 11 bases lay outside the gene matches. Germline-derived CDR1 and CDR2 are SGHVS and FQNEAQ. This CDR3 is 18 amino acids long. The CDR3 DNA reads TGTGCCAGCTACTCCACTAGCGGGGGGTCGGCCTCCTACAATGAGCAGTTCTTC. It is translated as CASYSTSGGSASYNEQFF.

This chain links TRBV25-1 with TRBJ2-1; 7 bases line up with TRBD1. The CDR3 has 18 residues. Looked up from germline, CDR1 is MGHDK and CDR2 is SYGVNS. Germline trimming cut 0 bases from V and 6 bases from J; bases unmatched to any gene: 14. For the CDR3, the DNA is TGTGCCAGCAGTGAATATGACAGGGATGAGTTGGTGGGCAATGAGCAGTTCTTC. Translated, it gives CASSEYDRDELVGNEQFF.

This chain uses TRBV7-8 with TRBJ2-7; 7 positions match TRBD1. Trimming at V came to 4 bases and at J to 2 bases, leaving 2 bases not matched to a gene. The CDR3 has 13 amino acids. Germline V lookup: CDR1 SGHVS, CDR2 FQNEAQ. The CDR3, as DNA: TGTGCCAGCAGCTGGGACAGCGCCTACGAGCAGTACTTC. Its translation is CASSWDSAYEQYF.

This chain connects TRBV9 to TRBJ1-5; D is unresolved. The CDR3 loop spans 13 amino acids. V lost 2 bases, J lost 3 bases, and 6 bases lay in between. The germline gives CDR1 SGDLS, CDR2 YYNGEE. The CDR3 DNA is TGTGCCAGCAGCGTCTCAGTCAATCAGCCCCAGCATTTT. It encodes CASSVSVNQPQHF.